Sequencing of this TCR beta chain was carried out in a study of blood T cell repertoires in COVID-19. At the level of the study: Specimens from acute and convalescent COVID-19 originated in the United States, Italy and Spain.

The CDR3 is 13 amino acids. V was pared by 3 bases and J by 8 bases, with 2 bases of the junction left unmatched. Per germline, CDR1 LGHDT and CDR2 YNNKEL (reference sequence). Some clones are missing from TCRdb's copy, which holds only in-frame ones; the method was immunoSEQ multiplex PCR. The sample consists of 150,000 to 180,000 clones, roughly 83% of them appearing once. The sequence was obtained from a woman in her fifties or sixties with acute or convalescent COVID-19. Sequences were obtained from peripheral blood. The chain recombines TRBV3-1 (or the pseudogene TRBV3-2) with TRBJ2-1, with 9 positions matching TRBD1. CDR3 bases: TGTGCCAGCAGCCATTGGACAGGGGATGAGCAGTTCTTC. Protein sequence: CASSHWTGDEQFF.